A single sample is the source of the 2 T cell receptor beta chains below, sequenced in a study of a mutant IDH1 vaccine in newly diagnosed glioma. Profiling relied on immunoSEQ multiplex PCR, and the TCRdb table lists in-frame clones only, not all of them. The sample comprises some 42,000 clones, roughly four fifths of which are singletons, and roughly 5% rests with the top ten. Sample time point: week 35, safety follow-up. The investigators gave 300 ug of mutant IDH1 20-mer peptide in each vaccine dose, together with topical imiquimod. For these receptors, no antigen is known. The sequencing used PBMCs, collected from a glioma patient whose treatment included an IDH1 peptide vaccine. These receptors were taken from a woman aged 45-59 years with glioma.

This rearrangement joins TRBV6-5 to TRBJ1-2; D may be TRBD1 (6 bases). The germline V gene encodes CDR1 MNHEY and CDR2 SVGAGI. This CDR3 is built from 14 residues. Trimming removed 6 bases from V and 7 bases from J, with 18 bases in between. This CDR3 is CASRNPAGGIGYTF. CDR3 nucleotides: TGTGCCAGCAGAAACCCCGCCGGGGGCATTGGCTACACCTTC.

Details on this clone: The junction differs from germline at one of its ends, possibly a read error. This chain uses TRBV7-7 with TRBJ2-5; the D call may be TRBD1 or TRBD2 (6 bases each). There are 15 residues in the CDR3. Germline values: CDR1 SSHAT, CDR2 FNYEAQ (reference sequence). DNA of the CDR3: TGTGCTAGCAGCTTAGACGGGGGCCTTTTGGAGACCCAGTACTTC. Amino acid sequence: CASSLDGGLLETQYF.